This T cell receptor (beta chain) stems from a study of T cells in Graves' hyperthyroidism and ophthalmopathy. The overall study: Blood was drawn when the patient was first diagnosed and still untreated. Whole-study findings and limits: Blood also carried most thyroid clonotypes expanded above 0.001.

The source of the PBMCs was approximately 10 ml of fresh peripheral blood. RNA transcripts provided the source from which TCR beta CDR3 regions were amplified. The HTBI primer set served for first-round RT-PCR of the TCR CDR3. TCRdb processed the multiplex PCR reads anew with MiXCR; each CDR3 protein has one entry. Of around 620,000 distinct CDR3 sequences listed, around 14% are singletons. The V gene's germline CDR1 is DFQATT and CDR2 SNEGSKA (reference sequence). The V end lost 0 bases, the J end lost 6 bases, and 15 bases lay between the germline ends. There are 15 residues in the CDR3. As concerns this clonotype: Its antigen is unidentified.

This chain links TRBV20-1 with TRBJ2-1; D might be TRBD1 or TRBD2, each matching 7 bases. The sequence derives from a young woman with Graves' ophthalmopathy. The sequenced sample was blood. The CDR3 reads CSAREGQGGVNEQFF. Written as DNA, the CDR3 is TGCAGTGCTAGAGAAGGGCAGGGGGGGGTCAATGAGCAGTTCTTC.